This T cell receptor (beta chain) came from a study of T cell repertoires in cytomegalovirus infection. The overall study: In public TCR beta signatures, there were indications of both CMV infection and matching HLA type.

Remarks on this clonotype: Its antigen is unknown.

TCRdb analysed the reads with MiXCR anew, one entry per CDR3 protein. Of about 310,000 distinct CDR3 sequences detected, around 10% appear once; the ten largest clones hold around 2.5%. The study, taken as a whole, reports: Adding up the frequency of public TCR beta families identified people who carried CMV plus the relevant HLA. CMV-specific TCR beta clonotypes restricted by HLA-C dominated the ex vivo response.

V shed 1 base and J 4 bases; nucleotides not matched to a gene: 9. The CDR3 has 16 amino acids. Germline loops: CDR1 DFQATT, CDR2 SNEGSKA (reference sequence). Sequencing was performed on PBMCs. The receptor was derived from a human donor in good health (CMV status not recorded). Some clones in this sample may be carry-over from other donors' samples. The chain couples TRBV20-1 to TRBJ2-7; 11 bases match TRBD2. CDR3 protein: CSARGLTSGVAYEQYF. DNA for the CDR3: TGCAGTGCTAGAGGCCTGACTAGCGGGGTGGCTTACGAGCAGTACTTC.